These 28 T cell receptor beta chains came from one sample sequenced in a study of T cells after yellow fever vaccination. Each CDR3 protein is one row after TCRdb ran MiXCR on the 5' RACE reads. The data contain around 60,000 distinct CDR3 sequences, approximately 6.1% of them singletons. The sample was PBMCs, either bulk or a sorted T-cell subset (CD4+, CD8+, memory, or dextramer-sorted; not recorded which), taken on the day of the yellow fever booster vaccination. Receptors were obtained from a young man who received the YFV17D yellow fever vaccine.

V gene TRBV10-3 combines with J gene TRBJ1-6; a weak D match, TRBD1 (5 bases). The CDR3 sequence is 17 residues long. The germline V gene has CDR1 ENHRY and CDR2 SYGVKD. V dropped 4 bases and J dropped 0 bases, with 13 bases sitting between them. The CDR3 DNA reads TGTGCCATCAGTGGACGGACACTCAGCTCCTATAATTCACCCCTCCACTTT. It yields the protein CAISGRTLSSYNSPLHF.

This clonotype has only a few counts. The gene calls are TRBV10-3 and TRBJ2-3; a weak D match, TRBD1 (5 bases). V was trimmed by 4 bases and J by 5 bases, leaving 19 bases between them. This CDR3 spans 16 amino acids. Germline lookup yields CDR1 ENHRY and CDR2 SYGVKD. The CDR3 nucleotides read TGTGCCATCAGTGGTGGGCAGGGCTCGAGTCTAGATACGCAGTATTTT. This sequence encodes CAISGGQGSSLDTQYF.

V gene TRBV12-3 or TRBV12-4 combines with J gene TRBJ2-1, with TRBD1 identical over 7 bases. Trimming took 6 bases from V and 4 from J; bases not matched to a gene: 6. The CDR3 length is 14 residues. The CDR3 nucleotides are TGTGCCAGCAGGCGACAGGGCGGGTACAATGAGCAGTTCTTC. As protein: CASRRQGGYNEQFF.

The chain recombines TRBV7-2 with TRBJ1-2; D is possibly TRBD1 (6 bases). V lost 6 bases to trimming and J lost 4 bases, with 15 bases between them. In germline, CDR1 is SGHTA, CDR2 FQGNSA. The CDR3 loop spans 14 amino acids. CDR3 sequence: CASSPTGSAYGYTF. The CDR3 nucleotides read TGTGCCAGCAGTCCCACAGGGTCGGCCTATGGCTACACCTTC.

This clonotype was counted many times. The chain combines TRBV19 with TRBJ2-1; D unclear. Germline V gene data show CDR1 as LNHDA and CDR2 as SQIVND (reference sequence). Trimming shortened V by 1 base and J by 1 base, and 5 bases separated the two germline ends. CDR3 length equals 14 residues. The CDR3, as DNA: TGTGCCAGTAGTATAGTCTTTTCCTACAATGAGCAGTTCTTC. Translating gives CASSIVFSYNEQFF.

This clonotype has at least ten counts. The J gene is TRBJ2-7, the V gene TRBV4-2; 7 bases line up with TRBD2. The CDR3 sequence is 16 residues long. Germline V CDR1 and CDR2: LGHNA, YNFKEQ. V shed 1 base, J shed 4 bases, and the junction held 10 bases outside the gene matches. The CDR3 DNA sequence: TGTGCCAGCAGCCAAGTCGAGGGCGGGGGTTTTTACGAGCAGTACTTC. Protein: CASSQVEGGGFYEQYF.

This clonotype was detected ten times or more. J is TRBJ1-2 and V is TRBV12-3 or TRBV12-4, with D uncertain. V lost 7 bases and J lost 8, with 20 bases in between. There are 14 residues in the CDR3. In nucleotides, the CDR3 is TGTGCCAGCACCCCATCGGGATCGTATAAGGGCTACACCTTC. This sequence encodes CASTPSGSYKGYTF.

This clonotype was observed a handful of times. The J gene is TRBJ2-5, the V gene TRBV24-1, with D maybe TRBD1 (6 bases). The V gene lost 3 bases and the J gene lost 7 bases, with 14 bases spanning the gap. Germline V lookup: CDR1 KGHDR, CDR2 SFDVKD. The CDR3 runs to 14 residues. The CDR3, as DNA: TGTGCCACCAGTGATCCATCAGGGGAGACGACCCAGTACTTC. Translation: CATSDPSGETTQYF.

This clonotype has a handful of counts. The gene calls are TRBV11-2 and TRBJ2-4; 9 bases line up with TRBD1. There are 17 residues in the CDR3. In germline, CDR1 is SGHAT, CDR2 FQNNGV. With 2 bases clipped from V and 2 bases from J, the junction kept 7 bases outside the gene matches. CDR3: CASSLITGGFSKNIQYF. The CDR3 nucleotides are TGTGCCAGCAGCTTAATCACAGGGGGCTTTTCCAAAAACATTCAGTACTTC.

This clonotype was detected many times. The gene calls are TRBV7-6 and TRBJ2-7; D not resolved. The CDR3 spans 12 residues. Germline loops: CDR1 SGHVS, CDR2 FNYEAQ. V lost 5 bases to trimming and J lost 6 bases, with 11 bases between them. DNA for the CDR3: TGTGCCAGCAGCCAAGAAGGGTCCGAGCAGTACTTC. This sequence encodes CASSQEGSEQYF.

The CDR3 sequence is CASSEVDGDGELFF. Written as DNA, the CDR3 is TGTGCCAGCAGTGAAGTCGATGGGGACGGGGAGCTGTTTTTT. V usage is TRBV2 and J usage is TRBJ2-2; D ambiguous. This CDR3 is built from 14 residues. CDR1 is SNHLY and CDR2 is FYNNEI in the germline V gene. V lost 1 base and J lost 7, with 10 bases in between.

This clonotype was found a few times. The genes are TRBV6-6 and TRBJ2-3, with TRBD2 as a possible D gene (5 bases). The V gene's germline CDR1 is MNHNY and CDR2 SVGAGI (reference sequence). Trimming cost V 6 bases and J 10 bases, with 20 bases left between them. The CDR3 is 14 residues long. This CDR3 is CASRIAGEPRAQYF. CDR3 DNA sequence: TGTGCCAGCAGGATTGCCGGGGAGCCGAGGGCGCAGTATTTT.

This clonotype turned up a few times. The V and J genes are TRBV7-9 and TRBJ2-7, with 8 bases identical to TRBD1. Germline V CDR1 and CDR2: SEHNR, FQNEAQ (reference sequence). The CDR3 length is 14 residues. With 5 bases clipped from V and 7 bases from J, the junction kept 10 bases outside the gene matches. In nucleotides, the CDR3 is TGTGCCAGCAGCGGCGAGACAGGGGTTTGGGAGCAGTACTTC. Residues: CASSGETGVWEQYF.

This clonotype has ten or more counts. V and J are TRBV5-1 and TRBJ1-5; the D gene is possibly TRBD1 (6 bases). The germline V gene encodes CDR1 SGHRS and CDR2 YFSETQ. The CDR3 totals 14 residues. V lost 4 bases and J lost 5, with 13 bases in between. The CDR3, as DNA: TGCGCCAGCAGCCTTACAGGGACCGATCAGCCCCAGCATTTT. Its protein product is CASSLTGTDQPQHF. Complete variable domain (other parts from reference TRBV5-1 and TRBJ1-5): KAGVTQTPRYLIKTRGQQVTLSCSPISGHRSVSWYQQTPGQGLQFLFEYFSETQRNKGNFPGRFSGRQFSNSRSEMNVSTLELGDSALYLCASSLTGTDQPQHFGDGTRLSIL.

This clonotype was observed at least ten times. The rearrangement joins TRBV4-2 to TRBJ2-1; weak D call: TRBD2 (5 bases). This CDR3 region has 15 residues. Trimming stripped 0 bases from V and 8 bases from J, with 14 bases between. The germline CDR1 and CDR2 sequences are LGHNA and YNFKEQ. DNA of the CDR3: TGTGCCAGCAGCCAAGACAAACTAGGGTACTATGAGCAGTTCTTC. Amino acid sequence: CASSQDKLGYYEQFF.

This clonotype was counted between two and nine times. The chain recombines TRBV6-5 with TRBJ2-2; either TRBD1 or TRBD2 may supply D (5 bases each). The V and J ends lost 5 bases and 7 bases respectively, with 20 bases between them. Germline CDR1 and CDR2: MNHEY and SVGAGI. CDR3 length: 16 residues. CDR3 coding DNA: TGTGCCAGCAGTCCCCGGGACGTGAGGAGAAACGGGGAGCTGTTTTTT. This gives the protein CASSPRDVRRNGELFF.

In this sample, this clonotype turned up a few times. The gene calls are TRBV12-3 or TRBV12-4 and TRBJ2-3, with 7 nucleotides matching TRBD2. V was clipped by 6 bases and J by 5 bases; unmatched bases: 11. CDR3 length: 15 amino acids. The CDR3 sequence: CASSDGRDYGDTQYF. CDR3 coding DNA: TGTGCCAGCAGCGACGGTCGGGACTACGGAGATACGCAGTATTTT.

The V call is TRBV6-2 or TRBV6-3, the J call TRBJ2-1; TRBD1 aligns across 7 bases. The CDR3 runs to 16 residues. V shed 8 bases and J 0 bases; nucleotides not matched to a gene: 10. Germline assignment: CDR1 MNHEY and CDR2 SVGEGT. CDR3 sequence: CASSSERGPSYNEQFF. CDR3 coding DNA: TGTGCCAGCTCCTCAGAGAGGGGGCCCTCCTACAATGAGCAGTTCTTC.

V gene TRBV7-9 combines with J gene TRBJ2-5; D may be TRBD1 (5 bases). This CDR3 is 15 amino acids long. V lost 1 base to trimming and J lost 5 bases, with 14 bases between them. Per the germline V gene, CDR1 is SEHNR and CDR2 is FQNEAQ (reference sequence). The CDR3 region has the DNA TGTGCCAGCAGCTTAGTGGCAGGGCCGGTGGAGACCCAGTACTTC. Its protein is CASSLVAGPVETQYF.

This clonotype was found many times. V and J are TRBV7-2 and TRBJ2-3; D assignment may be TRBD1 or TRBD2 (5 bases each). In germline, CDR1 is SGHTA, CDR2 FQGNSA. With 5 bases removed from V and 6 bases from J, the gap between germline ends came to 18 bases. The CDR3 consists of 15 residues. The CDR3 nucleotides are TGTGCCAGCAGCCCGGGGCCCGGGTCCAGGGATACGCAGTATTTT. Protein: CASSPGPGSRDTQYF.

This clonotype was counted many times. This chain uses TRBV7-9 with TRBJ2-3; no firm D call. Trimming removed 2 bases from V and 8 bases from J, with 8 bases in between. The CDR3 runs 12 residues. Germline-derived CDR1 and CDR2 are SEHNR and FQNEAQ (reference sequence). The CDR3 bases are TGTGCCAGCAGCTTATCACTTTTTACGCAGTATTTT. Protein sequence: CASSLSLFTQYF.

This clonotype was seen a handful of times. In DNA form, the CDR3 reads TGTGCCACCAACAGGGACCTTGTCACTGAAGCTTTCTTT. Translated: CATNRDLVTEAFF. The genes are TRBV15 and TRBJ1-1, with D possibly being TRBD1 (6 bases). The CDR3 runs to 13 residues. Germline V gives CDR1 LNHNV, CDR2 YYDKDF (reference sequence). The germline V and J ends were trimmed by 7 bases and 4 bases, with 13 bases remaining between them. The full variable domain, completed using reference TRBV15 and TRBJ1-1, is DAMVIQNPRYQVTQFGKPVTLSCSQTLNHNVMYWYQQKSSQAPKLLFHYYDKDFNNEADTPDNFQSRRPNTSFCFLDIRSPGLGDTAMYLCATNRDLVTEAFFGQGTRLTVV.

A few counts support this clonotype. This rearrangement joins TRBV7-9 to TRBJ2-2; TRBD1 might be the D (5 bases). This CDR3 region has 15 residues. The V gene lost 5 bases and the J gene lost 7 bases, with 17 bases spanning the gap. From germline, CDR1 is SEHNR and CDR2 FQNEAQ (reference sequence). This CDR3 reads CASSPYPRQFGELFF. DNA for the CDR3: TGTGCCAGCAGCCCCTATCCCCGACAGTTCGGGGAGCTGTTTTTT.

The chain links TRBV7-9 to TRBJ2-4, with D perhaps TRBD2 (7 bases). The CDR3 totals 20 residues. The V and J ends lost 2 bases and 0 bases respectively, with 23 bases between them. CDR1 and CDR2 from the germline V gene are SEHNR and FQNEAQ (reference sequence). The CDR3 coding sequence is TGTGCCAGCAGCTTAATCCTCCTCGAAGAGGGGGGGATAGCCAAAAACATTCAGTACTTC. Amino acid sequence: CASSLILLEEGGIAKNIQYF. Full variable domain (rest looked up from reference TRBV7-9 and TRBJ2-4): DTGVSQNPRHKITKRGQNVTFRCDPISEHNRLYWYRQTLGQGPEFLTYFQNEAQLEKSRLLSDRFSAERPKGSFSTLEIQRTEQGDSAMYLCASSLILLEEGGIAKNIQYFGAGTRLSVL.

This clonotype was observed at least ten times. This chain links TRBV6-5 with TRBJ1-2; no clear D. Germline V lookup: CDR1 MNHEY, CDR2 SVGAGI. This CDR3 comprises 13 residues. Deletions cut 4 bases from V and 2 bases from J, with 8 bases between. The CDR3 nucleotides are TGTGCCAGCAGTTGGGCGGAGAACTATGGCTACACCTTC. Its translation is CASSWAENYGYTF.

This clonotype was counted many times. The chain employs TRBV12-3 or TRBV12-4 and TRBJ2-1; a possible D gene is TRBD2 (6 bases). Trimming stripped 10 bases from V and 1 base from J, with 17 bases between. CDR3 length: 15 amino acids. CDR3 bases: TGTGCCACCTCCTCCGGAGGGGTTTCCTACAATGAGCAGTTCTTC. This gives the protein CATSSGGVSYNEQFF.

This clonotype appeared a few times. V is TRBV11-2 and J is TRBJ2-7; TRBD2 is a possible D gene (6 bases). V lost 10 bases and J 7 bases, leaving 17 bases between the germline ends. Per the germline V gene, CDR1 is SGHAT and CDR2 is FQNNGV. The length of the CDR3 is 12 residues. For the CDR3, the DNA is TGTGCCACAACCGGACTAACCGGAGAGCAGTACTTC. This gives the protein CATTGLTGEQYF.

Ten or more counts support this clonotype. The V and J genes are TRBV5-1 and TRBJ2-2; D unresolved. Germline V lookup: CDR1 SGHRS, CDR2 YFSETQ. V gave up 4 bases and J gave up 3 bases, with 13 bases separating them. The CDR3 is 15 residues long. The CDR3 spells CASSTGSLDTGELFF. As DNA, the CDR3 is TGCGCCAGCAGCACTGGGTCGTTGGACACCGGGGAGCTGTTTTTT.